These 30 T cell receptor beta chains were all obtained from the same sample, sequenced in a study of blood T cell repertoires in COVID-19. Profiled with immunoSEQ multiplex PCR; TCRdb holds only in-frame clones, not every one. The table shows 29,000 or so clones, with roughly 90% occurring only once. Sequenced: peripheral blood. The receptors were gathered from a human donor in a cohort sampled during active COVID-19.

The rearrangement links TRBV6-6 to TRBJ2-7; possibly TRBD2 for D (6 bases). V dropped 6 bases and J dropped 2 bases, with 11 bases sitting between them. The V gene's germline CDR1 is MNHNY and CDR2 SVGAGI (reference sequence). The CDR3 consists of 13 residues. The CDR3 region is CASSLRETYEQYF. In nucleotides, the CDR3 is TGTGCCAGCAGCCTCCGGGAGACCTACGAGCAGTACTTC.

The chain has TRBV6-5 and TRBJ2-7; D gene ambiguous. Trimming removed 7 bases from V and 3 bases from J, with 10 bases in between. Germline V gene data show CDR1 as MNHEY and CDR2 as SVGAGI. CDR3 size: 12 residues. DNA of the CDR3: TGTGCCAGCAACCCAGGTGTCTACGAGCAGTACTTC. It translates to CASNPGVYEQYF.

The V gene is TRBV9, the J gene TRBJ1-6; perhaps TRBD1 as D (5 bases). CDR1 and CDR2 from the germline V gene are SGDLS and YYNGEE. This CDR3 region has 14 residues. V was shortened by 4 bases and J by 8 bases, with 13 bases between the two germline ends. CDR3 residues: CASSTRDRDSPLHF. CDR3 nucleotides: TGTGCCAGCAGCACCAGGGATAGGGATTCACCCCTCCACTTT.

This rearrangement joins TRBV5-5 to TRBJ1-3; D might be TRBD1 (5 bases). Germline V gene sequence: CDR1 SGHKS, CDR2 YYEKEE (reference sequence). Trimming removed 0 bases at V and 4 bases at J, with 14 bases between. CDR3 length: 16 amino acids. The CDR3 DNA reads as TGTGCCAGCAGCTTGGACAGGCCTGGTGGAGGAAACACCATATATTTT. Translating it yields CASSLDRPGGGNTIYF.

The V call is TRBV7-2, the J call TRBJ2-1, with 7 bases that match TRBD1. After removal of 2 bases from V and 7 bases from J, the junction contained 5 bases not matched to a gene. Per the germline V gene, CDR1 is SGHTA and CDR2 is FQGNSA. CDR3 length: 14 residues. CDR3 residues: CASSLHSGGNEQFF. CDR3 nucleotides: TGTGCCAGCAGCTTACACTCAGGGGGTAATGAGCAGTTCTTC.

The chain joins TRBV6-6 to TRBJ1-2; possible D gene TRBD1, 6 bases. Germline values: CDR1 MNHNY, CDR2 SVGAGI (reference sequence). The V end lost 5 bases, the J end lost 4 bases, and 14 bases lay between the germline ends. CDR3 length equals 14 residues. Written as DNA, the CDR3 is TGTGCCAGCAGTCTCCCGGACAGAATCTATGGCTACACCTTC. This gives the protein CASSLPDRIYGYTF.

V and J are TRBV5-8 and TRBJ2-3, with D possibly being TRBD1 (8 bases). The CDR3 consists of 16 residues. Between the trimmed V and J ends, which lost 3 bases and 4 bases, there was a span of 18 bases. Germline V lookup: CDR1 SGHTS, CDR2 YDEGEE. The CDR3 loop is CASSSLRTGRADTQYF. CDR3 bases: TGTGCCAGCAGCTCCCTACGGACAGGGAGGGCAGATACGCAGTATTTT.

The chain combines TRBV30 with TRBJ1-3; TRBD1 is a possible D gene (5 bases). The germline V gene has CDR1 GTSNPN and CDR2 SVGIG (reference sequence). The V end was cut by 4 bases, the J end by 11 bases, with 12 bases between. This CDR3 contains 11 residues. CDR3 DNA sequence: TGTGCCTGGAAGACAGCCTATTCCATATATTTT. As protein: CAWKTAYSIYF.

This clone was seen once. The chain recombines TRBV5-1 with TRBJ1-2, with D unclear. Per germline, CDR1 SGHRS and CDR2 YFSETQ. Trimming cost V 5 bases and J 3 bases, with 8 bases left between them. This CDR3 has 12 residues. CDR3 DNA: TGCGCCAGCAGTCAGGATTACTATGGCTACACCTTC. Its translation is CASSQDYYGYTF.

This clone was seen a handful of times. This chain connects TRBV7-3 to TRBJ2-7, with 7 bases matching TRBD1. This CDR3 contains 15 residues. The junction had 11 bases not matched to a gene; V was cut back by 4 bases and J by 5 bases. CDR1 and CDR2 (germline): SGHTA, FQGTGA. CDR3 sequence reads: CASSSLPTGSDEQYF. The CDR3 DNA reads as TGTGCCAGCAGCTCCCTTCCGACAGGGAGCGACGAGCAGTACTTC.

This chain uses TRBV14 with TRBJ1-4; D ambiguous. The length of the CDR3 is 15 residues. Trimming left V 3 bases short and J 3 bases short, with 11 bases between. Germline V gene lookup returns CDR1 SGHDN and CDR2 FVKESK. The CDR3 here is CASSQIGWSNEKLFF. The CDR3 DNA reads TGTGCCAGCAGCCAGATCGGGTGGTCTAATGAAAAACTGTTTTTT.

The chain uses TRBV7-9 and TRBJ1-2; 8 nucleotides agree with TRBD1. Per germline, CDR1 SEHNR and CDR2 FQNEAQ (reference sequence). This CDR3 has 14 amino acids. The trim removed 3 bases at V and 8 bases at J, leaving 8 bases unmatched. This CDR3 is CASSLQGARNGYTF. CDR3 nucleotides: TGTGCCAGCAGCTTGCAGGGGGCGCGGAACGGCTACACCTTC.

This chain connects TRBV19 to TRBJ1-3, with D uncertain. CDR1 is LNHDA, CDR2 SQIVND, per germline (reference sequence). V dropped 5 bases and J dropped 0 bases, with 11 bases sitting between them. This CDR3 contains 15 residues. The CDR3 nucleotides read TGTGCCAGTAGTCTGTTGGGAGGCTCTGGAAACACCATATATTTT. It is translated as CASSLLGGSGNTIYF.

This chain links TRBV12-3 or TRBV12-4 with TRBJ2-4, with 7 bases matching TRBD2. V was pared by 9 bases and J by 5 bases, with 4 bases of the junction left unmatched. This CDR3 has 12 residues. The CDR3 DNA reads as TGTGCCAGTGGACTAGGGGAAAACATTCAGTACTTC. This sequence encodes CASGLGENIQYF.

The rearrangement uses TRBV7-9 and TRBJ2-1, with 7 bases matching TRBD2. The CDR3 spans 15 residues. Trimming at V came to 2 bases and at J to 4 bases, leaving 5 bases not matched to a gene. The germline V gene has CDR1 SEHNR and CDR2 FQNEAQ (reference sequence). CDR3 nucleotide sequence: TGTGCCAGCAGCTTAAGTGGGGGGGAGTACAATGAGCAGTTCTTC. Encoded protein: CASSLSGGEYNEQFF.

The chain is built from TRBV29-1 and TRBJ2-7; tentative D call: TRBD1 (6 bases). CDR3 length: 12 residues. V was trimmed by 4 bases and J by 6 bases, leaving 13 bases between them. Germline values: CDR1 SQVTM, CDR2 ANQGSEA. The CDR3 loop is CSVGTGLGEQYF. The CDR3 DNA sequence: TGCAGCGTTGGTACAGGGCTAGGCGAGCAGTACTTC.

V gene TRBV4-3 combines with J gene TRBJ1-4; 7 bases fit TRBD1. This CDR3 spans 17 amino acids. Germline-derived CDR1 and CDR2 are LGHNA and YSLEER. Trimming at V came to 0 bases and at J to 5 bases, leaving 9 bases not matched to a gene. As DNA, the CDR3 is TGCGCCAGCAGCCAAGATCTGCCCGGGACAGCCAATGAAAAACTGTTTTTT. Translating it yields CASSQDLPGTANEKLFF.

The chain links TRBV7-9 to TRBJ1-1, with D hard to call. V was pared by 5 bases and J by 0 bases, with 13 bases between. Germline-derived CDR1 and CDR2 are SEHNR and FQNEAQ (reference sequence). This CDR3 comprises 15 residues. The CDR3 sequence: CASSPSGRMNTEAFF. CDR3 coding DNA: TGTGCCAGCAGCCCTTCTGGGAGGATGAACACTGAAGCTTTCTTT.

V usage is TRBV5-4 and J usage is TRBJ2-5, with TRBD2 identical over 10 bases. The CDR3 sequence is 15 residues long. Trimming at V came to 2 bases and at J to 1 base, leaving 2 bases not matched to a gene. Germline assignment: CDR1 SGHNT and CDR2 YYREEE (reference sequence). The CDR3 sequence: CASSFLAGAQETQYF. The CDR3 DNA reads as TGTGCCAGCAGCTTCCTAGCGGGGGCCCAAGAGACCCAGTACTTC.

The CDR3 sequence: CASSTSGGSNEQFF. In DNA, the CDR3 is TGTGCCAGCAGTACTAGCGGGGGCAGCAATGAGCAGTTCTTC. The chain carries TRBV2 and TRBJ2-1; 11 nucleotides agree with TRBD2. The length of the CDR3 is 14 residues. J gave up 6 bases and V 5 bases, and 3 bases lay outside the gene matches. Germline V gives CDR1 SNHLY, CDR2 FYNNEI.

This clone was seen only a few times. This chain links TRBV6-5 with TRBJ1-6; D not certain. CDR3 length: 15 amino acids. Trimming left V 7 bases short and J 0 bases short, with 10 bases between. Germline V gives CDR1 MNHEY, CDR2 SVGAGI. For the CDR3, the DNA is TGTGCCAGCACTCCGCGGAGCTCCTATAATTCACCCCTCCACTTT. Its protein is CASTPRSSYNSPLHF.

The CDR3, as DNA: TGTGCCAGCAGTTACAGGGCGGGACTACCCACAGATACGCAGTATTTT. It is translated as CASSYRAGLPTDTQYF. The chain uses TRBV6-5 and TRBJ2-3; 7 bases agree with TRBD2. The CDR3 contains 16 residues. J was trimmed by 2 bases and V by 2 bases; bases with no gene match: 7. Germline CDR1 MNHEY, CDR2 SVGAGI.

In DNA form, the CDR3 reads TGCGCCAGCAGCTTGGGAGGCACGGACACTGAAGCTTTCTTT. Translating gives CASSLGGTDTEAFF. The rearrangement joins TRBV5-1 to TRBJ1-1, with no clear D. CDR1 is SGHRS and CDR2 is YFSETQ in the germline V gene. V lost 0 bases and J lost 3, with 9 bases in between. The CDR3 sequence is 14 residues long. Full variable domain (outside the CDR3, taken from reference TRBV5-1 and TRBJ1-1): KAGVTQTPRYLIKTRGQQVTLSCSPISGHRSVSWYQQTPGQGLQFLFEYFSETQRNKGNFPGRFSGRQFSNSRSEMNVSTLELGDSALYLCASSLGGTDTEAFFGQGTRLTVV.

The rearrangement joins TRBV7-2 to TRBJ1-2, with D possibly TRBD1 on 6 matching bases. The CDR3 is 16 amino acids. V lost 5 bases and J 4 bases, leaving 20 bases between the germline ends. CDR1 SGHTA and CDR2 FQGNSA come from the germline V gene. CDR3: CASSPRAGAQSYGYTF. The CDR3 DNA reads TGTGCCAGCAGCCCGCGGGCAGGGGCTCAGTCCTATGGCTACACCTTC. Filled out from reference TRBV7-2 and TRBJ1-2, the complete variable domain reads GAGVSQSPSNKVTEKGKDVELRCDPISGHTALYWYRQSLGQGLEFLIYFQGNSAPDKSGLPSDRFSAERTGGSVSTLTIQRTQQEDSAVYLCASSPRAGAQSYGYTFGSGTRLTVV.

The chain is built from TRBV6-2 or TRBV6-3 and TRBJ1-1; the match to TRBD1 covers 10 bases. Germline CDR1 and CDR2: MNHEY and SVGEGT. The ends lost 0 bases at V and 5 bases at J; junction bases unmatched: 6. CDR3 length: 16 amino acids. The CDR3 DNA sequence: TGTGCCAGCAGTTACTCGCTGGGACAGGGGCGAACTGAAGCTTTCTTT. This gives the protein CASSYSLGQGRTEAFF.

The chain has TRBV12-5 and TRBJ1-3, with 9 bases lining up with TRBD1. CDR1 and CDR2 (germline): LGHNT, FRNRAP. Trimming took 4 bases from V and 0 from J; bases not matched to a gene: 13. This CDR3 has 19 amino acids. The CDR3 region is CASGSFSGQGFNSGNTIYF. CDR3 bases: TGTGCTAGTGGTTCTTTCTCGGGACAGGGTTTCAACTCTGGAAACACCATATATTTT.

V usage is TRBV19 and J usage is TRBJ1-2; 8 positions match TRBD1. Germline V gene lookup returns CDR1 LNHDA and CDR2 SQIVND (reference sequence). With V trimmed by 6 bases and J by 0 bases, 9 bases remained unmatched. The CDR3 consists of 16 residues. The CDR3 loop is CASSIGGTGANYGYTF. The DNA of the CDR3 is TGTGCCAGTAGCATCGGGGGGACAGGTGCTAACTATGGCTACACCTTC.

The gene calls are TRBV6-5 and TRBJ1-3, with 10 bases that match TRBD1. V lost 6 bases to trimming and J lost 4 bases; unmatched junction nucleotides: 6. The CDR3 runs 15 residues. Germline values: CDR1 MNHEY, CDR2 SVGAGI. CDR3 coding DNA: TGTGCCAGCAGGGGGACAGGGGTCCCCGGAAACACCATATATTTT. As protein: CASRGTGVPGNTIYF.

The V and J genes are TRBV5-6 and TRBJ2-6, with D hard to call. The CDR3 consists of 15 residues. Trimming took 3 bases from V and 1 from J, leaving 8 bases between them. CDR1 is SGHDT and CDR2 is YYEEEE in the germline V gene. CDR3 sequence: CASSYRFSGANVLTF. The CDR3 region has the DNA TGTGCCAGCAGCTACCGGTTTTCTGGGGCCAACGTCCTGACTTTC.

This clone appeared once. The gene calls are TRBV6-5 and TRBJ2-1, with 10 bases identical to TRBD2. Germline CDR1 MNHEY, CDR2 SVGAGI. CDR3 length equals 16 residues. With V trimmed by 3 bases and J by 6 bases, 8 bases remained unmatched. CDR3 bases: TGTGCCAGCAGTTATTCTAGCGGGGGCGGGGGCAATGAGCAGTTCTTC. Protein sequence: CASSYSSGGGGNEQFF.